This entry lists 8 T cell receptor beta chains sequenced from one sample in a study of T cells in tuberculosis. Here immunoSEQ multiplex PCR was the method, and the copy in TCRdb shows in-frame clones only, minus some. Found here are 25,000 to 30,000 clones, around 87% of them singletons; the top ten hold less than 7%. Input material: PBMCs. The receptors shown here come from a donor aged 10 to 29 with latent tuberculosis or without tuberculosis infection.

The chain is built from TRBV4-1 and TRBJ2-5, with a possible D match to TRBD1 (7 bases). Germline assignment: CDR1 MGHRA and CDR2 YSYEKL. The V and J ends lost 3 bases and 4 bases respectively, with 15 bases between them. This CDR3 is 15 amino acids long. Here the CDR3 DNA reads TGCGCCAGCAGCCAGCGGCAGGGGGGAGCAGAGACCCAGTACTTC. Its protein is CASSQRQGGAETQYF.

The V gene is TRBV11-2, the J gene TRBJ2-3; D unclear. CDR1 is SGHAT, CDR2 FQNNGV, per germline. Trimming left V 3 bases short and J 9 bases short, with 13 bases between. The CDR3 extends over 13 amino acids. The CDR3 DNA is TGTGCCAGCAGCTTGGTCGCTACGCTCACGCAGTATTTT. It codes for CASSLVATLTQYF.

The CDR3 sequence: CASSVTRYNSPLHF. In DNA, the CDR3 is TGTGCCAGCAGTGTGACACGCTATAATTCACCCCTCCACTTT. V gene TRBV6-5 combines with J gene TRBJ1-6; no reliable D call. Trimming removed 5 bases at V and 3 bases at J, with 8 bases between. Germline CDR1 MNHEY, CDR2 SVGAGI. The CDR3 loop spans 14 amino acids.

The CDR3 loop reads CASSFPSPYRGRDEAFF. CDR3 in DNA: TGTGCCAGCAGTTTTCCCTCTCCCTACAGGGGCAGGGATGAAGCTTTCTTT. The V and J genes are TRBV28 and TRBJ1-1; 7 positions agree with TRBD1. V shed 3 bases and J 7 bases; nucleotides not matched to a gene: 17. Germline V gene sequence: CDR1 MDHEN, CDR2 SYDVKM. CDR3 length: 17 residues.

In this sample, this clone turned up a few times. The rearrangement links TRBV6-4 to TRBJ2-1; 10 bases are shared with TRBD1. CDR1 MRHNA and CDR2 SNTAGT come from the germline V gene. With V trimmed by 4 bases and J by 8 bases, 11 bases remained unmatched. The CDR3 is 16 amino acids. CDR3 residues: CASSASGTGVLHEQFF. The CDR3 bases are TGTGCCAGCAGTGCCTCCGGGACAGGGGTGCTCCATGAGCAGTTCTTC.

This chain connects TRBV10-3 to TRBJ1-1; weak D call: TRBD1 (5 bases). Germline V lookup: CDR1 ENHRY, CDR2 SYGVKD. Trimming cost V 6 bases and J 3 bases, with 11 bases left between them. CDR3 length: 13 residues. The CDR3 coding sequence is TGTGCCATCAGGCCTGACAGCTACACTGAAGCTTTCTTT. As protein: CAIRPDSYTEAFF.

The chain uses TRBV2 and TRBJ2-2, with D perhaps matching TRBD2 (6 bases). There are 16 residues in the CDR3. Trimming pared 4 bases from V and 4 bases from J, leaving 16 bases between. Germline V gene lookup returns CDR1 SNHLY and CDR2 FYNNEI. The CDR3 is CASSVMAGRTTGELFF. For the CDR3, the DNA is TGTGCCAGCAGTGTCATGGCGGGGAGAACCACCGGGGAGCTGTTTTTT.

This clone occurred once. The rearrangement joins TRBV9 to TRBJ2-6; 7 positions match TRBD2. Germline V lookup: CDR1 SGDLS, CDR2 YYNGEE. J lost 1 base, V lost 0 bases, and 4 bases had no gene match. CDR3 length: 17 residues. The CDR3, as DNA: TGTGCCAGCAGCGTAGGGACTAGAAGGTCTGGGGCCAACGTCCTGACTTTC. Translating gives CASSVGTRRSGANVLTF. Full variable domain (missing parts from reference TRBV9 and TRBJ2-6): DSGVTQTPKHLITATGQRVTLRCSPRSGDLSVYWYQQSLDQGLQFLIQYYNGEERAKGNILERFSAQQFPDLHSELNLSSLELGDSALYFCASSVGTRRSGANVLTFGAGSRLTVL.